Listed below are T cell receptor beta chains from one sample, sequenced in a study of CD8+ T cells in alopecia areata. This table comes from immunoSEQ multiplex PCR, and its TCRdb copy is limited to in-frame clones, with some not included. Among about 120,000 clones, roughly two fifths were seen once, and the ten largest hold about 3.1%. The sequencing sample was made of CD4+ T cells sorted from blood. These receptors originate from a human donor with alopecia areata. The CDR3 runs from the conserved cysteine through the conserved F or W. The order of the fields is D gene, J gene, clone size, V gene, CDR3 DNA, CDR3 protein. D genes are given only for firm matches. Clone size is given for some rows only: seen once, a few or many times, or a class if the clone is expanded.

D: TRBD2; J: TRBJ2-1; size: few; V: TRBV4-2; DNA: TGTGCCAGCAGCCAGGGACTAGCGGGAGTGCCCTCCTACAATGAGCAGTTCTTC; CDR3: CASSQGLAGVPSYNEQFF
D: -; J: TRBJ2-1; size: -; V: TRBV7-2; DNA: TGTGCCAGCAGCTCCTATATGACGCCGATCTTC; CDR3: CASSSYMTPIF
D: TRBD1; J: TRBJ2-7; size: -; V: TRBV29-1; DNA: TGCAGCGTGACCCGGACAGGTAATGCCTACGAGCAGTACTTC; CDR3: CSVTRTGNAYEQYF
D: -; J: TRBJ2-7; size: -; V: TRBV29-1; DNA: TGCAGCGTTGAAGGTGCCAGGAGCGAGCAGTACTTC; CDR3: CSVEGARSEQYF
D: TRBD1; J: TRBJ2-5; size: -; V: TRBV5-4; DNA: TGTGCCAGCAGCAAAGGACAGGGGGAGTACGAGACCCAGTACTTC; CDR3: CASSKGQGEYETQYF
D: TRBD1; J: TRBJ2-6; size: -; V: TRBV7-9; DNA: TGTGCCAGCAGCCTTCTCCAGGGGGCAACTGGGGCCAACGTCCTGACTTTC; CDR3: CASSLLQGATGANVLTF
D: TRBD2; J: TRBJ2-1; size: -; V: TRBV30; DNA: TGTGCCTGGAGTGCGGGGACTAGCGGCAACTCCTACAATGAGCAGTTCTTC; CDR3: CAWSAGTSGNSYNEQFF
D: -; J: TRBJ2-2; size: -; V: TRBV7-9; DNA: TGTGCCAGCAGCTTACGAAACCCGCCTCGGACCGGGGAGCTGTTTTTT; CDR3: CASSLRNPPRTGELFF
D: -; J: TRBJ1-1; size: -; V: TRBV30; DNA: TGTGCCTGGGCCCTAGCGAGTGTTGAGGCTTTCTTT; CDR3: CAWALASVEAFF
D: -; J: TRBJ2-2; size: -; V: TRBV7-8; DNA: TGTGCCAGCAGACCGCCCAGCGCCGGGGCCGGGGAGCTGTTTTTT; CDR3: CASRPPSAGAGELFF
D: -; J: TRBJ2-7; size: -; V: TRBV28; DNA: TGTGCCACCCTAAGGGGGTCGGAGCAGTACTTC; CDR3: CATLRGSEQYF
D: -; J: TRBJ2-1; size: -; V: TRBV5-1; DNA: TGCGCCAGCAGCTTGGATGCGGGGGCCGGGTACAATGAGCAGTTCTTC; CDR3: CASSLDAGAGYNEQFF
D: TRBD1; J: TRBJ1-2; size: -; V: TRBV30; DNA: TGTGCCTGGAGCGCGCCCGTACAGGGGAAAGGCTACACCTTC; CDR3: CAWSAPVQGKGYTF
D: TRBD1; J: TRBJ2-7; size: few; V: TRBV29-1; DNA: TGCAGCGCTCAATCCGGGACAGGGTCCGAGCAGTACTTC; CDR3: CSAQSGTGSEQYF
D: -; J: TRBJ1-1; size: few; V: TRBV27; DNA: TGTGCCAGCAGTTTAAAGCCGAGGGGCACTGAAGCTTTCTTT; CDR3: CASSLKPRGTEAFF
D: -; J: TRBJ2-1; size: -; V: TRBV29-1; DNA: TGCAGCGTTGAGTCTTCAACGGGGGGCTTTTCTTTCTTC; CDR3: CSVESSTGGFSFF
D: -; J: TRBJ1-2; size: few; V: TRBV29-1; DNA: TGCAGCGTGGCGGCAGGGGCGGACTATGGCTACACCTTC; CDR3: CSVAAGADYGYTF
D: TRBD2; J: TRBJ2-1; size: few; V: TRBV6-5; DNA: TGTGCCAGCGGTTCGACTAGCGGCCACAATGAGCAGTTCTTC; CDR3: CASGSTSGHNEQFF
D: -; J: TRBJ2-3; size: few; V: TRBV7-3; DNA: TGTGCCAGCAGCTTAACCCCAGCGAGCGATACGCAGTATTTT; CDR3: CASSLTPASDTQYF
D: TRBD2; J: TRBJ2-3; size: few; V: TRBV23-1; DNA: TGCGCCAACATTACTAGCGGGGAACTCACAGATACGCAGTATTTT; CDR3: CANITSGELTDTQYF
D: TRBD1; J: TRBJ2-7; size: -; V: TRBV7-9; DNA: TGTGCCAGCAGCTTATGGGTCGGGCAGGGGGACGAGCAGTACTTC; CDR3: CASSLWVGQGDEQYF
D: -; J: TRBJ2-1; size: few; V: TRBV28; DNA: TGTGCCAGCAGTTCTACTCCGAATGAGCAGTTCTTC; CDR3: CASSSTPNEQFF
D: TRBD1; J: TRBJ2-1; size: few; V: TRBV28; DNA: TGTGCCAGCAGTTCTCCGGGACAGGGCCACAATGAGCAGTTCTTC; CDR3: CASSSPGQGHNEQFF